The entry below describes one TCR beta chain. Its target is unknown. This specimen belongs to a study of T cells in Graves' hyperthyroidism and ophthalmopathy. Study-wide findings and caveats: It was a median roughly 6.5 months before onset that the model predicted ophthalmopathy.

TCR beta CDR3 sequences were amplified from RNA transcripts. When the TCR CDR3 underwent first-round RT-PCR, the HTBI primer set was used. Using its own MiXCR run on the multiplex PCR reads, TCRdb lists one record per CDR3 protein. The table lists fewer than 400,000 distinct CDR3 sequences, approximately 15% of them singletons. Uncontrolled infections, other autoimmune diseases, pregnancy or lactation led to exclusion of patients. The CDR3 consists of 15 residues. Germline assignment: CDR1 SNHLY and CDR2 FYNNEI. V was shortened by 7 bases and J by 5 bases, with 21 bases between the two germline ends. Sequenced: blood. This sequence originates from a man younger than 40 with Graves' hyperthyroidism. This chain joins TRBV2 and TRBJ2-7; the D gene is possibly TRBD1 (6 bases). The CDR3 region is CASTWSLARGHEQYF. CDR3 nucleotides: TGTGCCAGCACGTGGAGTTTGGCCAGGGGCCACGAGCAGTACTTC.